Shown below are 8 T cell receptor beta chains from a single sample sequenced in a study of T cell repertoires in cytomegalovirus infection (dated by TCRdb to between 2018 and 2021). The instrument given in TCRdb is Illumina HiSeq 1500. TCRdb ran its own pipeline on the public reads, namely fastp trimming at Q25 and MiXCR clone calling, and kept in-frame beta chains. Every CDR3 protein is listed once, alongside the most common genes and DNA of its rows. Recorded for this sample are some 300,000 distinct CDR3 sequences; around 9.6% of them occurred a single time. 2.5% of the sample is in the top ten clones. The sequenced sample was PBMCs. Receptors were obtained from a human donor in good health (CMV status not recorded). Some clones in this sample may be carry-over from other donors' samples.

This clonotype was seen ten or more times. The rearrangement uses TRBV7-2 and TRBJ1-1; D possibly corresponds to TRBD1 (6 bases). Trimming cost V 4 bases and J 7 bases, with 13 bases left between them. This CDR3 spans 13 amino acids. The germline V gene encodes CDR1 SGHTA and CDR2 FQGNSA. The CDR3 reads CASSSYRVFEAFF. In DNA form, the CDR3 reads TGTGCCAGCAGCTCTTACAGGGTGTTTGAAGCTTTCTTT.

This clonotype appeared many times. The rearrangement joins TRBV12-3 or TRBV12-4 to TRBJ1-1; possible D gene TRBD1, 5 bases. V was pared by 7 bases and J by 0 bases, with 12 bases between. The CDR3 runs 14 residues. The CDR3 region has the DNA TGTGCCAGCATCTACCGGGGCATGAACACTGAAGCTTTCTTT. Encoded protein: CASIYRGMNTEAFF.

The table lists this clonotype with many counts. The V gene is TRBV20-1, the J gene TRBJ2-5, with TRBD1 as a possible D gene (6 bases). V was shortened by 6 bases and J by 1 base, with 15 bases between the two germline ends. Germline CDR1 DFQATT, CDR2 SNEGSKA (reference sequence). The CDR3 runs to 14 residues. The CDR3 sequence: CSATTGTPQETQYF. CDR3 nucleotide sequence: TGCAGTGCAACAACCGGGACACCCCAAGAGACCCAGTACTTC.

V gene TRBV6-2 or TRBV6-3 combines with J gene TRBJ2-1; D may match TRBD1 or TRBD2 (6 bases each). Trimming took off 5 bases at V and 2 bases at J, with 13 bases between the two ends. Germline CDR1 is MNHEY and CDR2 is SVGEGT. The CDR3 spans 15 residues. In DNA form, the CDR3 reads TGTGCCAGCAGTAACAACGGGGGCCCCTACAATGAGCAGTTCTTC. It is translated as CASSNNGGPYNEQFF.

This clonotype was found many times. The V gene is TRBV5-5, the J gene TRBJ2-1; TRBD1 agrees at 10 bases. This CDR3 has 15 amino acids. The germline gives CDR1 SGHKS, CDR2 YYEKEE (reference sequence). The J segment lost 6 bases and the V segment lost 4 bases, leaving 7 bases of the junction unmatched. CDR3 in amino acids: CASSADRGYGNEQFF. Here the CDR3 DNA reads TGTGCCAGCAGCGCGGACAGGGGGTATGGCAATGAGCAGTTCTTC. The full variable domain, rest sourced from reference TRBV5-5 and TRBJ2-1, is DAGVTQSPTHLIKTRGQQVTLRCSPISGHKSVSWYQQVLGQGPQFIFQYYEKEERGRGNFPDRFSARQFPNYSSELNVNALLLGDSALYLCASSADRGYGNEQFFGPGTRLTVL.

The table lists this clonotype with many counts. The chain uses TRBV7-6 and TRBJ1-4; 8 bases match TRBD1. CDR1 is SGHVS, CDR2 FNYEAQ, per germline. This CDR3 spans 15 amino acids. Germline trimming cut 5 bases from V and 7 bases from J; bases unmatched to any gene: 9. CDR3 loop: CASSPQTGVREKLFF. The CDR3 DNA sequence: TGTGCCAGCAGCCCACAGACAGGGGTACGTGAAAAACTGTTTTTT.

This clonotype has at least ten counts. The gene calls are TRBV29-1 and TRBJ2-1; 9 bases line up with TRBD2. After removal of 2 bases from V and 4 bases from J, the junction contained 6 bases not matched to a gene. The CDR3 has 15 residues. Germline V gene data show CDR1 as SQVTM and CDR2 as ANQGSEA. The CDR3 coding sequence is TGCAGCGTTGAAAAAGTAGCGGGGGATTACAATGAGCAGTTCTTC. Protein sequence: CSVEKVAGDYNEQFF.

This clonotype was observed at least ten times. V gene TRBV19 combines with J gene TRBJ2-2; D is possibly TRBD2 (7 bases). The V gene's germline CDR1 is LNHDA and CDR2 SQIVND (reference sequence). Trimming removed 6 bases at V and 1 base at J, with 18 bases between. The CDR3 loop spans 17 amino acids. CDR3 DNA: TGTGCCAGTAGCCCCTTTGGGAGGGGGTTGAACACCGGGGAGCTGTTTTTT. Encoded protein: CASSPFGRGLNTGELFF.